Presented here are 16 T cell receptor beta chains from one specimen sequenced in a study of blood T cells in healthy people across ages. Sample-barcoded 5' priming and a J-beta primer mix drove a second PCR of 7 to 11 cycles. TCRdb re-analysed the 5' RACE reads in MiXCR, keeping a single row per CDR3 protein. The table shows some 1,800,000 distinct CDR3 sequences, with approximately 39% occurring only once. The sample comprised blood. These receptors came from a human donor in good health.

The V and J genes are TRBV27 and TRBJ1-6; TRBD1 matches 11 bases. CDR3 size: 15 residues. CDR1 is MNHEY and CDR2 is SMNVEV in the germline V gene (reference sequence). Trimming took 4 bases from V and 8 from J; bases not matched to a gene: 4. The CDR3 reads CASSSGQGADSPLHF. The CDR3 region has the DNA TGTGCCAGCAGTTCCGGACAGGGGGCGGATTCACCCCTCCACTTT.

The CDR3 sequence: CASSPDRTSWDTEAFF. The CDR3 region has the DNA TGTGCCAGCTCACCGGACAGAACCTCCTGGGACACTGAAGCTTTCTTT. The chain combines TRBV18 with TRBJ1-1; tentative D call: TRBD1 (6 bases). The CDR3 is 16 amino acids. The germline gives CDR1 KGHSH, CDR2 LQKENI. Between the trimmed V and J ends, which lost 3 bases and 3 bases, there was a span of 17 bases. Drawing the rest from reference TRBV18 and TRBJ1-1, the complete variable domain is NAGVMQNPRHLVRRRGQEARLRCSPMKGHSHVYWYRQLPEEGLKFMVYLQKENIIDESGMPKERFSAEFPKEGPSILRIQQVVRGDSAAYFCASSPDRTSWDTEAFFGQGTRLTVV.

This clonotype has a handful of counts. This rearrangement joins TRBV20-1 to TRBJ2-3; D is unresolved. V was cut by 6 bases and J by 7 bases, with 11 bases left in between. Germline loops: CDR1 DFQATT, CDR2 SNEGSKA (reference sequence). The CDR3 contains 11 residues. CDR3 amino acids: CSANHLNTQYF. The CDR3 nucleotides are TGCAGTGCCAACCACCTCAATACGCAGTATTTT.

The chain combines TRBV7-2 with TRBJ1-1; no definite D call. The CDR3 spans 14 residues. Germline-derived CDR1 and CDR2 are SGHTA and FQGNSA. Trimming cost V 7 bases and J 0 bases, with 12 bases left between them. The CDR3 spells CASKLRAVNTEAFF. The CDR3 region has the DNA TGTGCCAGCAAGCTGCGGGCAGTGAACACTGAAGCTTTCTTT.

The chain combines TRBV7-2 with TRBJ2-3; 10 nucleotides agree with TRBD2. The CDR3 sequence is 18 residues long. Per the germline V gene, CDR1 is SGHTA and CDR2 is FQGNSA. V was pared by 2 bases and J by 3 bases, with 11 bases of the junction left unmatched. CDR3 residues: CASSLYLPAGGPTDTQYF. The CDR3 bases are TGTGCCAGCAGCTTATACCTACCAGCGGGGGGGCCGACAGATACGCAGTATTTT.

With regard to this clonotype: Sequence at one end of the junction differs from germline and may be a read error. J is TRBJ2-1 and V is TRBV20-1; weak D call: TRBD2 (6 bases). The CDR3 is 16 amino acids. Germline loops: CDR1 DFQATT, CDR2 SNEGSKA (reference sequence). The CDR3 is CGAGGRRGEVYNEQFF. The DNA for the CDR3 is TGCGGTGCTGGGGGTCGGCGGGGCGAAGTATACAATGAGCAGTTCTTC.

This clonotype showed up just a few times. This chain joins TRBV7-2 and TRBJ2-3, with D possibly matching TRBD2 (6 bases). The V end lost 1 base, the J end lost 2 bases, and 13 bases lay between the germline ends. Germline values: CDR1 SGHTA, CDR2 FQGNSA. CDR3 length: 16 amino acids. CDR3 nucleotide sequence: TGTGCCAGCAGCTTAGTTGGCGGGGCTAACACAGATACGCAGTATTTT. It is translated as CASSLVGGANTDTQYF. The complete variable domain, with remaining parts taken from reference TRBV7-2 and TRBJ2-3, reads GAGVSQSPSNKVTEKGKDVELRCDPISGHTALYWYRQSLGQGLEFLIYFQGNSAPDKSGLPSDRFSAERTGGSVSTLTIQRTQQEDSAVYLCASSLVGGANTDTQYFGPGTRLTVL.

This CDR3 reads CASSQWSMEMNTEAFF. The CDR3 coding sequence is TGCGCCAGCAGCCAATGGTCTATGGAGATGAACACTGAAGCTTTCTTT. The rearrangement links TRBV4-1 to TRBJ1-1; D not resolved. The CDR3 spans 16 residues. V gave up 2 bases and J gave up 0 bases, with 13 bases separating them. The germline CDR1 and CDR2 sequences are MGHRA and YSYEKL.

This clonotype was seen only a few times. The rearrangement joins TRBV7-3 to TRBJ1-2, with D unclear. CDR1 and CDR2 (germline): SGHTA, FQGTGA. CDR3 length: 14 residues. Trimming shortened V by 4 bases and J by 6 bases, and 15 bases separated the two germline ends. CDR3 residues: CASSSLATRDGYTF. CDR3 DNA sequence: TGTGCCAGCAGCTCCCTCGCGACTAGGGATGGCTACACCTTC. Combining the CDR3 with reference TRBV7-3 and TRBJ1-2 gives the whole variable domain GAGVSQTPSNKVTEKGKYVELRCDPISGHTALYWYRQSLGQGPEFLIYFQGTGAADDSGLPNDRFFAVRPEGSVSTLKIQRTERGDSAVYLCASSSLATRDGYTFGSGTRLTVV.

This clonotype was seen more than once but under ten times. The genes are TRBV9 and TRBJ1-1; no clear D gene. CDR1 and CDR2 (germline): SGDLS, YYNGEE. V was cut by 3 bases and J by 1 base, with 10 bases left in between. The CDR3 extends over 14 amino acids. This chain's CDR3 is CASSATRTNTEAFF. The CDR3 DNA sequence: TGTGCCAGCAGCGCGACACGGACGAACACTGAAGCTTTCTTT.

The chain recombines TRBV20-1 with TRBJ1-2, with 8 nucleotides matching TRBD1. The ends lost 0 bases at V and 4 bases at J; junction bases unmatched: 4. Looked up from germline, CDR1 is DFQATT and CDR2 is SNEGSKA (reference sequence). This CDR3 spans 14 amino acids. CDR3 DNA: TGCAGTGCTAGAGATACCGACAGGGGCTATGGCTACACCTTC. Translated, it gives CSARDTDRGYGYTF.

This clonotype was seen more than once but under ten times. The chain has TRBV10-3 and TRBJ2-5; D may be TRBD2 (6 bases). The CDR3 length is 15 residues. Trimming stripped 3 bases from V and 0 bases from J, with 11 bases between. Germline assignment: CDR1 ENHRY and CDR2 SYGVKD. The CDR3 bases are TGTGCCATCAGTGAAGGAGGGGCCCACCAAGAGACCCAGTACTTC. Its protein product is CAISEGGAHQETQYF.

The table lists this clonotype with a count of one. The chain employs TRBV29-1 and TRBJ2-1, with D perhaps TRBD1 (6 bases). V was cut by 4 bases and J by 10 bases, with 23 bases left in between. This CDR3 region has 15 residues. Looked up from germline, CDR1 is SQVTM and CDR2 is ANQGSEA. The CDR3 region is CSVGPHLRRGEEQFF. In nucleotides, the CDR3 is TGCAGCGTTGGGCCCCACCTCCGCAGGGGAGAAGAGCAGTTCTTC.

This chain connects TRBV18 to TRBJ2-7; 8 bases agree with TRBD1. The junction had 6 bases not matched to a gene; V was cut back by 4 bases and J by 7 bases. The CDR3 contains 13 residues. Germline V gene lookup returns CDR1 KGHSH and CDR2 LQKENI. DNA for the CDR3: TGTGCCAGCTCACAGGGACAGGTCGGTGAGCAGTACTTC. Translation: CASSQGQVGEQYF.

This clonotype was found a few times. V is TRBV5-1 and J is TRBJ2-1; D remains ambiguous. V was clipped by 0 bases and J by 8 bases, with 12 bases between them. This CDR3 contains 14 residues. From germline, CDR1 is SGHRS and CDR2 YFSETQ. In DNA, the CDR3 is TGCGCCAGCAGCTTGGCCCCCCGCAGAGATGAGCAGTTCTTC. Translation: CASSLAPRRDEQFF.

The CDR3 coding sequence is TGTGCCAGCAGCTTAAATGGGGGGCCCTCCTACGAGCAGTACTTC. This gives the protein CASSLNGGPSYEQYF. The genes are TRBV7-2 and TRBJ2-5; D might be TRBD1 or TRBD2, each matching 6 bases. The J call is uncertain, as TRBJ2-7 better fits the DNA end. The V gene's germline CDR1 is SGHTA and CDR2 FQGNSA. The CDR3 runs 15 residues.